Listed here are 13 T cell receptor beta chains from one sample, sequenced in a study of T cell responses to AZD1222 COVID-19 vaccine. Some clones are missing from TCRdb's copy, which holds only in-frame ones; the method was immunoSEQ multiplex PCR. The sample consists of over 110,000 clones, about 93% of them appearing once. The source was peripheral blood, collected on day 0 of AZD1222 vaccination. The receptors come from an adult in good health.

The chain couples TRBV12-5 to TRBJ1-6; D not certain. V shed 2 bases and J shed 8 bases, with 4 bases lying between them. Germline assignment: CDR1 LGHNT and CDR2 FRNRAP. CDR3 length equals 12 residues. The CDR3 is CASGLLDSPLHF. Written as DNA, the CDR3 is TGTGCTAGTGGTTTGTTGGATTCACCCCTCCACTTT.

The chain employs TRBV7-9 and TRBJ2-5, with 7 bases lining up with TRBD2. Trimming cost V 5 bases and J 3 bases; bases outside gene matches: 6. The CDR3 contains 14 residues. Germline lookup yields CDR1 SEHNR and CDR2 FQNEAQ (reference sequence). CDR3 sequence (DNA): TGTGCCAGCAGCCTCCTAGCGGACGAAGAGACCCAGTACTTC. It specifies CASSLLADEETQYF.

The chain uses TRBV4-3 and TRBJ2-2, with D possibly being TRBD2 (5 bases). From germline, CDR1 is LGHNA and CDR2 YSLEER. CDR3 length equals 16 residues. V was pared by 0 bases and J by 4 bases, with 12 bases between. The CDR3 region is CASSQEARAVTGELFF. CDR3 coding DNA: TGCGCCAGCAGCCAAGAGGCGAGGGCAGTCACCGGGGAGCTGTTTTTT.

V is TRBV23-1 and J is TRBJ2-3, with 9 bases aligning to TRBD2. TRBV23-1 belongs to the ORF category, with a function that is uncertain. The CDR3 has 18 amino acids. V shed 0 bases, J shed 4 bases, and the junction held 11 bases outside the gene matches. The CDR3 here is CASSQSDRREGPSDTQYF. The DNA for the CDR3 is TGCGCCAGCAGTCAATCCGATCGGCGGGAGGGCCCTTCAGATACGCAGTATTTT.

The CDR3 nucleotides read TGTGCCAGCAGACATAATCTGGGACTAGCGCCCGTCCAGTACTTC. Protein sequence: CASRHNLGLAPVQYF. The chain joins TRBV2 to TRBJ2-5; 10 bases line up with TRBD2. The J segment lost 10 bases and the V segment lost 6 bases, leaving 14 bases of the junction unmatched. The germline gives CDR1 SNHLY, CDR2 FYNNEI. CDR3 size: 15 residues.

The chain is built from TRBV18 and TRBJ1-5, with D maybe TRBD1 (6 bases). The V end lost 2 bases, the J end lost 7 bases, and 15 bases lay between the germline ends. Germline V gives CDR1 KGHSH, CDR2 LQKENI. CDR3 length: 15 residues. CDR3 protein: CASSPEAGDRQPQHF. CDR3 DNA: TGTGCCAGCTCACCAGAGGCAGGGGATAGACAGCCCCAGCATTTT.

This clone came up once. The chain carries TRBV4-3 and TRBJ2-3; D call uncertain. The germline V gene encodes CDR1 LGHNA and CDR2 YSLEER. V gave up 1 base and J gave up 0 bases, with 14 bases separating them. This CDR3 is built from 17 residues. In DNA, the CDR3 is TGCGCCAGCAGCCAAGGGGCGGCGGCGGATAGCACAGATACGCAGTATTTT. It is translated as CASSQGAAADSTDTQYF.

The chain is built from TRBV19 and TRBJ2-1; 9 bases line up with TRBD1. The germline V gene has CDR1 LNHDA and CDR2 SQIVND (reference sequence). This CDR3 region has 14 residues. V shed 10 bases, J shed 7 bases, and the junction held 11 bases outside the gene matches. The chain's CDR3 is CATARDRVQNEQFF. CDR3 coding DNA: TGTGCCACAGCCCGGGACAGGGTCCAGAATGAGCAGTTCTTC.

V is TRBV7-2 and J is TRBJ1-3, with D perhaps TRBD1 (5 bases). Trimming pared 3 bases from V and 4 bases from J, leaving 7 bases between. The germline V gene encodes CDR1 SGHTA and CDR2 FQGNSA. The CDR3 runs to 13 residues. In DNA, the CDR3 is TGTGCCAGCAGCTTCAGGGTGGGAAACACCATATATTTT. This gives the protein CASSFRVGNTIYF. Based on the CDR3 plus reference TRBV7-2 and TRBJ1-3, the full variable domain is GAGVSQSPSNKVTEKGKDVELRCDPISGHTALYWYRQSLGQGLEFLIYFQGNSAPDKSGLPSDRFSAERTGGSVSTLTIQRTQQEDSAVYLCASSFRVGNTIYFGEGSWLTVV.

This chain uses TRBV5-1 with TRBJ1-1; 8 nucleotides agree with TRBD1. This CDR3 contains 16 residues. Unmatched junction bases numbered 4, after V lost 0 bases and J lost 0 bases. Germline V gives CDR1 SGHRS, CDR2 YFSETQ. CDR3 sequence reads: CASSLDGTGLNTEAFF. The CDR3 bases are TGCGCCAGCAGCTTGGACGGGACAGGTCTGAACACTGAAGCTTTCTTT.

V is TRBV6-2 or TRBV6-3 and J is TRBJ2-2, with TRBD1 as a possible D gene (5 bases). The CDR3 covers 14 residues. Trimming shortened V by 6 bases and J by 6 bases, and 14 bases separated the two germline ends. The germline gives CDR1 MNHEY, CDR2 SVGEGT. The CDR3 sequence is CASSTLQDAGELFF. CDR3 nucleotide sequence: TGTGCCAGCAGCACGTTACAGGACGCCGGGGAGCTGTTTTTT.

The chain employs TRBV13 and TRBJ2-1; D may be TRBD2 (6 bases). The CDR3 is 16 amino acids. Germline V lookup: CDR1 PRHDT, CDR2 FYEKMQ (reference sequence). The V end was cut by 2 bases, the J end by 3 bases, with 14 bases between. The CDR3 sequence is CASSLRRGVLYNEQFF. In DNA form, the CDR3 reads TGTGCCAGCAGCTTAAGGCGGGGTGTGCTCTACAATGAGCAGTTCTTC.

This clone was recorded only once. The chain links TRBV19 to TRBJ2-1; D is possibly TRBD2 (6 bases). Between the trimmed V and J ends, which lost 10 bases and 2 bases, there was a span of 21 bases. Germline V gives CDR1 LNHDA, CDR2 SQIVND (reference sequence). The CDR3 is 16 residues long. The CDR3 region has the DNA TGTGCCACGAAGGGTAGCGGAAGGCCCCCCTACAATGAGCAGTTCTTC. Translating gives CATKGSGRPPYNEQFF.